These 29 T cell receptor beta chains originate from one sample sequenced in a study of T cells in Graves' hyperthyroidism and ophthalmopathy. Amplification of TCR beta CDR3 regions used RNA as the template. A set of HTBI primers served as the primers for a first-round RT-PCR of the TCR CDR3. TCRdb ran MiXCR on the multiplex PCR reads and lists one entry per CDR3 protein. The sample yields around 700,000 distinct CDR3 sequences, approximately 19% seen once. The specimen was blood. These receptors originate from a woman in her forties or fifties with Graves' hyperthyroidism that later progressed to Graves' ophthalmopathy.

The chain carries TRBV20-1 and TRBJ2-7; maybe TRBD2 (6 bases). V was shortened by 5 bases and J by 2 bases, with 13 bases between the two germline ends. In germline, CDR1 is DFQATT, CDR2 SNEGSKA (reference sequence). The CDR3 sequence is 13 residues long. This chain's CDR3 is CSAGGMRTYEQYF. CDR3 bases: TGCAGTGCTGGGGGGATGAGGACCTACGAGCAGTACTTC.

This clonotype was counted at least ten times. The gene calls are TRBV20-1 and TRBJ1-5; D unclear. Per germline, CDR1 DFQATT and CDR2 SNEGSKA (reference sequence). The CDR3 loop spans 12 amino acids. The V and J ends lost 7 bases and 2 bases respectively, with 9 bases between them. CDR3 DNA sequence: TGCAGTGTTGCTAAGGGCAATCAGCCCCAGCATTTT. It yields the protein CSVAKGNQPQHF.

The DNA for the CDR3 is TGTGCCAGCAGTTTAGCGGGGGGGCCCGGGGAGCTGTTTTTT. This gives the protein CASSLAGGPGELFF. The V gene is TRBV12-3 or TRBV12-4, the J gene TRBJ2-2; D is perhaps TRBD2 (7 bases). This CDR3 spans 14 amino acids. Trimming pared 0 bases from V and 6 bases from J, leaving 8 bases between.

In its sample, this clonotype was seen many times. This chain joins TRBV10-3 and TRBJ2-5; no reliable D call. The V gene lost 3 bases and the J gene lost 4 bases, with 9 bases spanning the gap. CDR3 length equals 13 residues. Germline CDR1 and CDR2: ENHRY and SYGVKD. Written as DNA, the CDR3 is TGTGCCATCAGTGACGGGCTAGGAGAGACCCAGTACTTC. Its translation: CAISDGLGETQYF.

This sequence joins TRBV27 and TRBJ1-2, with D possibly TRBD1 on 5 matching bases. The ends were cut back, 2 bases at V and 4 bases at J, with 14 bases in the middle. The CDR3 is 15 residues long. Germline loops: CDR1 MNHEY, CDR2 SMNVEV (reference sequence). CDR3 amino acids: CASSLLGDRGYGYTF. The CDR3 DNA reads TGTGCCAGCAGTTTACTCGGGGACCGGGGCTATGGCTACACCTTC.

This clonotype has at least ten counts. This chain connects TRBV30 to TRBJ1-2; D may be TRBD1 (5 bases). The CDR3 is 13 residues long. Germline V gene sequence: CDR1 GTSNPN, CDR2 SVGIG (reference sequence). The V end was cut by 0 bases, the J end by 8 bases, with 13 bases between. The CDR3 protein is CAWSVLGLLGYTF. DNA of the CDR3: TGTGCCTGGAGTGTACTGGGACTTCTCGGCTACACCTTC.

This sequence joins TRBV30 and TRBJ2-1, with 8 bases that match TRBD1. J lost 15 bases, V lost 4 bases, and 17 bases had no gene match. This CDR3 contains 14 residues. Germline loops: CDR1 GTSNPN, CDR2 SVGIG (reference sequence). This chain's CDR3 is CAWNPGQGPARGFF. The CDR3, as DNA: TGTGCCTGGAACCCCGGACAGGGCCCAGCGAGGGGGTTCTTC.

CDR3 region: CASSMSREGYEQYF. DNA of the CDR3: TGTGCCAGTAGTATGTCCAGGGAGGGATACGAGCAGTACTTC. This rearrangement joins TRBV19 to TRBJ2-7, with TRBD2 matching over 7 bases. With V trimmed by 3 bases and J by 4 bases, 6 bases remained unmatched. The CDR3 loop spans 14 amino acids. CDR1 is LNHDA, CDR2 SQIVND, per germline (reference sequence).

The chain links TRBV5-6 to TRBJ1-4, with 9 bases matching TRBD1. CDR1 is SGHDT, CDR2 YYEEEE, per germline. The CDR3 is 16 amino acids. J gave up 3 bases and V 2 bases, and 5 bases lay outside the gene matches. The CDR3 DNA sequence: TGTGCCAGCAGCTTTCACAGGGGGCAAGCTAATGAAAAACTGTTTTTT. Protein product: CASSFHRGQANEKLFF. Looking up the rest from reference TRBV5-6 and TRBJ1-4 gives the full variable domain: DAGVTQSPTHLIKTRGQQVTLRCSPKSGHDTVSWYQQALGQGPQFIFQYYEEEERQRGNFPDRFSGHQFPNYSSELNVNALLLGDSALYLCASSFHRGQANEKLFFGSGTQLSVL.

On this clonotype itself: The conserved final phenylalanine or tryptophan is absent from the CDR3, which likely points to a read error. The chain recombines TRBV20-1 with TRBJ1-5; no reliable D call. The germline V gene has CDR1 DFQATT and CDR2 SNEGSKA (reference sequence). This CDR3 is 15 amino acids long. The V and J ends lost 0 bases and 0 bases respectively, with 9 bases between them. In DNA, the CDR3 is TGCAGTGCTAGAGAGCAGGAGAATAGCAATCAGCCCCAGCATTCT. It codes for CSAREQENSNQPQHS.

This chain joins TRBV6-2 or TRBV6-3 and TRBJ2-5; 7 bases are shared with TRBD1. V dropped 0 bases and J dropped 4; count of bases not matched to a gene: 5. This CDR3 spans 15 amino acids. Germline assignment: CDR1 MNHEY and CDR2 SVGEGT. The CDR3 loop reads CASSYSKGARETQYF. The CDR3 nucleotides are TGTGCCAGCAGTTACTCGAAGGGGGCACGAGAGACCCAGTACTTC.

This clonotype came up many times. V usage is TRBV11-2 and J usage is TRBJ2-7; 7 positions match TRBD2. The CDR3 length is 14 residues. CDR1 and CDR2 from the germline V gene are SGHAT and FQNNGV. Unmatched junction bases numbered 1, after V lost 0 bases and J lost 2 bases. CDR3 DNA sequence: TGTGCCAGCAGCTTAGATCGGGGGGCCTACGAGCAGTACTTC. It translates to CASSLDRGAYEQYF.

This clonotype has a count of ten or more. The chain couples TRBV3-1 to TRBJ2-5; D is uncertain. The length of the CDR3 is 15 residues. Looked up from germline, CDR1 is LGHDT and CDR2 is YNNKEL (reference sequence). Trimming cost V 1 base and J 1 base, with 10 bases left between them. The CDR3, as DNA: TGTGCCAGCAGCCAAGGGACCACTATCCAAGAGACCCAGTACTTC. This encodes CASSQGTTIQETQYF.

This clonotype was seen a few times. The chain uses TRBV14 and TRBJ2-7; D not resolved. There are 14 residues in the CDR3. Germline V gene sequence: CDR1 SGHDN, CDR2 FVKESK. V dropped 0 bases and J dropped 3 bases, with 9 bases sitting between them. CDR3 in DNA: TGTGCCAGCAGCCAAGAAGGGTCTCTCTACGAGCAGTACTTC. Its translation: CASSQEGSLYEQYF.

This clonotype was counted a few times. The V call is TRBV20-1, the J call TRBJ1-4; no clear D gene. The CDR3 is made up of 15 amino acids. The germline V gene encodes CDR1 DFQATT and CDR2 SNEGSKA (reference sequence). Trimming removed 3 bases at V and 5 bases at J, with 16 bases between. DNA for the CDR3: TGCAGTGCTAGCGGACCGGTATTAGGGAATGAAAAACTGTTTTTT. It is translated as CSASGPVLGNEKLFF.

Many counts were recorded for this clonotype. The rearrangement joins TRBV11-2 to TRBJ2-5; 15 positions match TRBD2. V dropped 5 bases and J dropped 4; count of bases not matched to a gene: 8. The CDR3 is 17 amino acids. Germline V gene lookup returns CDR1 SGHAT and CDR2 FQNNGV. CDR3 bases: TGTGCCAGCAGCCTCCCGGGGACTAGCGGGGGGTTAGAGACCCAGTACTTC. It encodes CASSLPGTSGGLETQYF.

There are a few counts of this clonotype. The chain has TRBV15 and TRBJ2-7; D unresolved. The germline gives CDR1 LNHNV, CDR2 YYDKDF (reference sequence). The V end was cut by 2 bases, the J end by 6 bases, with 11 bases between. This CDR3 has 13 amino acids. CDR3 loop: CATSRSLGSEQYF. The CDR3 DNA sequence: TGTGCCACCAGCAGATCGTTGGGTAGCGAGCAGTACTTC.

The sample holds many counts of this clonotype. CDR3 nucleotides: TGTGCCAGCAGCCCGACTCGTCTATTCAATGAGCAGTTCTTC. It codes for CASSPTRLFNEQFF. V gene TRBV3-1 combines with J gene TRBJ2-1; no reliable D call. V was pared by 4 bases and J by 6 bases, with 13 bases between. Germline-derived CDR1 and CDR2 are LGHDT and YNNKEL (reference sequence). This CDR3 is built from 14 residues.

Ten or more counts support this clonotype. The chain carries TRBV12-5 and TRBJ2-5; 7 nucleotides agree with TRBD1. Germline lookup yields CDR1 LGHNT and CDR2 FRNRAP. V trimming: 1 base; J trimming: 7 bases; junction bases outside the gene matches: 12. This CDR3 is built from 16 residues. CDR3 amino acids: CASGLAPGQPGRTQYF. CDR3 sequence (DNA): TGTGCTAGTGGTTTGGCCCCGGGACAGCCCGGGCGGACCCAGTACTTC. The full variable domain, its missing parts supplied by reference TRBV12-5 and TRBJ2-5, is DARVTQTPRHKVTEMGQEVTMRCQPILGHNTVFWYRQTMMQGLELLAYFRNRAPLDDSGMPKDRFSAEMPDATLATLKIQPSEPRDSAVYFCASGLAPGQPGRTQYFGPGTRLLVL.

J is TRBJ1-5 and V is TRBV15; D might be TRBD1 (5 bases). In germline, CDR1 is LNHNV, CDR2 YYDKDF (reference sequence). The CDR3 loop spans 14 amino acids. V was cut by 3 bases and J by 2 bases, with 8 bases left in between. This chain's CDR3 is CATSSLRGNQPQHF. For the CDR3, the DNA is TGTGCCACCAGCAGTCTCAGGGGCAATCAGCCCCAGCATTTT.

The gene calls are TRBV19 and TRBJ2-2; either TRBD1 or TRBD2 may supply D (5 bases each). The germline CDR1 and CDR2 sequences are LNHDA and SQIVND (reference sequence). The CDR3 totals 13 residues. The V end lost 3 bases, the J end lost 10 bases, and 12 bases lay between the germline ends. The CDR3 here is CASSILQGAELFF. The CDR3 DNA reads TGTGCCAGTAGTATCCTGCAGGGAGCGGAGCTGTTTTTT. Based on the CDR3 plus reference TRBV19 and TRBJ2-2, the full variable domain is DGGITQSPKYLFRKEGQNVTLSCEQNLNHDAMYWYRQDPGQGLRLIYYSQIVNDFQKGDIAEGYSVSREKKESFPLTVTSAQKNPTAFYLCASSILQGAELFFGEGSRLTVL.

In this sample, this clonotype turned up a few times. V is TRBV29-1 and J is TRBJ2-2; a possible D gene is TRBD2 (6 bases). The CDR3 consists of 16 residues. The germline CDR1 and CDR2 sequences are SQVTM and ANQGSEA. V lost 0 bases, J lost 1 base, and 12 bases lay in between. CDR3 loop: CSVEDLRGMNTGELFF. The CDR3 coding sequence is TGCAGCGTTGAAGATCTGCGGGGAATGAACACCGGGGAGCTGTTTTTT.

Many counts were recorded for this clonotype. This sequence joins TRBV2 and TRBJ2-2, with D possibly matching TRBD1 (6 bases). Trimming pared 3 bases from V and 6 bases from J, leaving 14 bases between. Germline V gives CDR1 SNHLY, CDR2 FYNNEI. The CDR3 has 15 amino acids. The CDR3 region has the DNA TGTGCCAGCAGTGATATTGCAGGGGTCGCCGGGGAGCTGTTTTTT. It yields the protein CASSDIAGVAGELFF. Full variable domain (rest looked up from reference TRBV2 and TRBJ2-2): EPEVTQTPSHQVTQMGQEVILRCVPISNHLYFYWYRQILGQKVEFLVSFYNNEISEKSEIFDDQFSVERPDGSNFTLKIRSTKLEDSAMYFCASSDIAGVAGELFFGEGSRLTVL.

Concerning this clonotype itself: It may be a read error: a sequence one base away is much more abundant. This sequence joins TRBV27 and TRBJ1-1; D is unclear. Germline loops: CDR1 MNHEY, CDR2 SMNVEV (reference sequence). The CDR3 totals 15 residues. The V and J ends lost 8 bases and 4 bases respectively, with 20 bases between them. As DNA, the CDR3 is TGTGCCAGCTGTTCACGAGCCCAGGTTCGCACTGAAGCTTTCTTT. Translation: CASCSRAQVRTEAFF.

The chain joins TRBV7-9 to TRBJ1-4; possibly TRBD1 for D (5 bases). The CDR3 runs 15 residues. Germline lookup yields CDR1 SEHNR and CDR2 FQNEAQ (reference sequence). Trimming stripped 1 base from V and 8 bases from J, with 14 bases between. Written as DNA, the CDR3 is TGTGCCAGCAGCTTAGTATTGGGGCGTGGGGAAAAACTGTTTTTT. Translating gives CASSLVLGRGEKLFF.

This clonotype has at least ten counts. The gene calls are TRBV12-3 or TRBV12-4 and TRBJ1-2; D uncertain. The CDR3 runs 12 residues. V lost 1 base and J 7 bases, leaving 7 bases between the germline ends. CDR3 DNA sequence: TGTGCCAGCAGTTTAGGCGGGTCTGGCTACACCTTC. Amino acid sequence: CASSLGGSGYTF.

This clonotype was counted a few times. This chain connects TRBV19 to TRBJ1-5; tentatively, D is TRBD1 (6 bases). The CDR3 extends over 18 amino acids. V was clipped by 6 bases and J by 0 bases, with 21 bases between them. Germline V gene lookup returns CDR1 LNHDA and CDR2 SQIVND (reference sequence). CDR3: CASSPTRDNYYSNQPQHF. The CDR3 DNA reads as TGTGCCAGTAGCCCTACCCGGGACAACTACTATAGCAATCAGCCCCAGCATTTT.

The chain links TRBV3-1 to TRBJ1-3; D not certain. CDR3 length: 16 amino acids. Germline CDR1 reads LGHDT; CDR2 reads YNNKEL (reference sequence). The ends were cut back, 0 bases at V and 3 bases at J, with 12 bases in the middle. CDR3 nucleotide sequence: TGTGCCAGCAGCCAAGATCTGCGGATCTTTGGAAACACCATATATTTT. It codes for CASSQDLRIFGNTIYF.

This rearrangement joins TRBV6-2 or TRBV6-3 to TRBJ1-1, with 9 bases lining up with TRBD1. This CDR3 comprises 15 residues. V trimming: 5 bases; J trimming: 3 bases; junction bases outside the gene matches: 7. Germline V gene lookup returns CDR1 MNHEY and CDR2 SVGEGT. The CDR3 sequence is CASSVTGGADTEAFF. The CDR3 bases are TGTGCCAGCAGTGTAACAGGGGGCGCGGACACTGAAGCTTTCTTT.